This T cell receptor (beta chain) was captured in a study of blood T cell repertoires in COVID-19. Seattle participants joined during active infection and were tracked over time. Per the original methods: Amplification of reference gene primers provided the estimated nucleated cell counts. TCRdb keeps only in-frame clones here, not all; method: immunoSEQ multiplex PCR. That table supplies the V and J calls and clone size; D and trimming were determined from the DNA. The sample records under 550,000 clones, about 87% being singletons. V lost 0 bases, J lost 5 bases, and 11 bases lay in between. Germline V gene lookup returns CDR1 SEHNR and CDR2 FQNEAQ (reference sequence). The CDR3 is 15 residues long.

The gene calls are TRBV7-9 and TRBJ2-1; the D gene is possibly TRBD1 (5 bases). Sequencing was carried out using peripheral blood. The origin of this receptor is a man younger than 35 with COVID-19, enrolled during active disease. This CDR3 reads CASSLAAGIHNEQFF. As DNA, the CDR3 is TGTGCCAGCAGCTTAGCCGCAGGGATCCACAATGAGCAGTTCTTC.